This is a list of T cell receptor beta chains from one sample in a study of shared clonotypes between healthy human individuals. Sequenced by immunoSEQ multiplex PCR; TCRdb stores in-frame clones only, minus some. This sample has fewer than 1.4 million clones, with 75% to 85% found just once. Specimen: memory CD4+ T cells from PBMCs. The receptor source for this set is a man aged 18 to 29 in good health. Some clones in this sample may be carry-over from other donors' samples. Both conserved end residues are part of each CDR3. D genes are given only for firm matches. Clone size is given for some rows only: seen once, a few or many times, or a class if the clone is expanded.

CDR3aa: CANLLAEITSGRDNEQFF
CDR3nt: TGCGCCAACCTCCTAGCGGAGATAACTAGCGGGAGGGACAATGAGCAGTTCTTC
j_gene: TRBJ2-1
v_gene: TRBV5-1
abundance: once
d_gene: TRBD2

CDR3aa: CASSLGQQETQYF
CDR3nt: TGCGCCAGCAGCTTGGGTCAACAAGAGACCCAGTACTTC
j_gene: TRBJ2-5
v_gene: TRBV5-1
abundance: NA
d_gene: NA

CDR3aa: CATSRDGGHYEQYF
CDR3nt: TGTGCCACCAGCAGAGATGGGGGGCACTACGAGCAGTACTTC
j_gene: TRBJ2-7
v_gene: TRBV15
abundance: NA
d_gene: NA

CDR3aa: CASSLGDRLSGANVLTF
CDR3nt: TGCGCCAGCAGCTTGGGGGACAGGCTCTCTGGGGCCAACGTCCTGACTTTC
j_gene: TRBJ2-6
v_gene: TRBV5-1
abundance: NA
d_gene: TRBD1

CDR3aa: CASSLLPGSGANVLTF
CDR3nt: TGTGCCAGCAGCTTATTGCCGGGGTCTGGGGCCAACGTCCTGACTTTC
j_gene: TRBJ2-6
v_gene: TRBV7-3
abundance: NA
d_gene: NA

CDR3aa: CASSKSRRTPPGRDGEKLFF
CDR3nt: TGTGCCAGCAGCAAAAGCCGTCGGACCCCCCCCGGCAGGGATGGGGAAAAACTGTTTTTT
j_gene: TRBJ1-4
v_gene: TRBV21-1
abundance: few
d_gene: NA

CDR3aa: CASSPVGGTRSYEQYF
CDR3nt: TGCGCCAGCAGCCCCGTGGGGGGAACTAGGTCCTACGAGCAGTACTTC
j_gene: TRBJ2-7
v_gene: TRBV5-1
abundance: NA
d_gene: NA

CDR3aa: CASSRDYNYEQYF
CDR3nt: TGTGCCAGCAGTAGGGACTACAACTACGAGCAGTACTTC
j_gene: TRBJ2-7
v_gene: TRBV27
abundance: NA
d_gene: TRBD2

CDR3aa: CASSLSGQGYNEQFF
CDR3nt: TGTGCCAGCAGCTTATCGGGACAGGGCTACAATGAGCAGTTCTTC
j_gene: TRBJ2-1
v_gene: TRBV7-3
abundance: once
d_gene: TRBD1

CDR3aa: CATSRGWQRNTEAFF
CDR3nt: TGTGCCACCAGCAGAGGTTGGCAGAGGAACACTGAAGCTTTCTTT
j_gene: TRBJ1-1
v_gene: TRBV15
abundance: once
d_gene: NA

CDR3aa: CAWSGVGGYEQYF
CDR3nt: TGTGCCTGGAGTGGGGTGGGAGGCTACGAGCAGTACTTC
j_gene: TRBJ2-7
v_gene: TRBV30
abundance: NA
d_gene: NA

CDR3aa: CASSPEGGNTEAFF
CDR3nt: TGTGCCAGCTCACCCGAAGGGGGTAACACTGAAGCTTTCTTT
j_gene: TRBJ1-1
v_gene: TRBV18
abundance: NA
d_gene: NA

CDR3aa: CASSLDVRTQYF
CDR3nt: TGTGCCAGCAGTTTGGACGTTCGGACCCAGTACTTC
j_gene: TRBJ2-5
v_gene: TRBV28
abundance: many
d_gene: NA

CDR3aa: CASSLGGLNTEAFF
CDR3nt: TGTGCCAGCAGCTTAGGGGGATTGAACACTGAAGCTTTCTTT
j_gene: TRBJ1-1
v_gene: TRBV7-3
abundance: NA
d_gene: NA

CDR3aa: CASSHSREWNSNQPQHF
CDR3nt: TGCGCCAGCAGCCACTCCCGCGAGTGGAATAGCAATCAGCCCCAGCATTTT
j_gene: TRBJ1-5
v_gene: TRBV4-1
abundance: NA
d_gene: NA

CDR3aa: CASSPRGGAYNEQFF
CDR3nt: TGTGCCAGCAGCCCCCGGGGGGGGGCCTACAATGAGCAGTTCTTC
j_gene: TRBJ2-1
v_gene: TRBV7-3
abundance: NA
d_gene: TRBD2

CDR3aa: CASSMGTGGNQPQHF
CDR3nt: TGTGCCAGTAGTATGGGGACAGGGGGCAATCAGCCCCAGCATTTT
j_gene: TRBJ1-5
v_gene: TRBV19
abundance: few
d_gene: TRBD1

CDR3aa: CASSLPTVITGKCNTIYF
CDR3nt: TGTGCCAGCAGCTTACCGACGGTCATAACAGGTAAGTGTAACACCATATATTTT
j_gene: TRBJ1-3
v_gene: TRBV7-3
abundance: NA
d_gene: NA

CDR3aa: CASSSPTGSGEQYF
CDR3nt: TGTGCCAGCAGCTCACCGACAGGGTCTGGCGAGCAGTACTTC
j_gene: TRBJ2-7
v_gene: TRBV7-9
abundance: NA
d_gene: TRBD1

CDR3aa: CASRLLTIVSGRSYNEQFF
CDR3nt: TGTGCCAGCAGACTACTTACTATCGTTAGCGGGAGGTCCTACAATGAGCAGTTCTTC
j_gene: TRBJ2-1
v_gene: TRBV7-9
abundance: once
d_gene: TRBD2

CDR3aa: CASSRQSEKLFF
CDR3nt: TGTGCCAGCAGTCGACAGAGTGAAAAACTGTTTTTT
j_gene: TRBJ1-4
v_gene: TRBV28
abundance: NA
d_gene: NA

CDR3aa: CASSLDLANTGELFF
CDR3nt: TGTGCCAGCAGCTTAGACCTAGCAAACACCGGGGAGCTGTTTTTT
j_gene: TRBJ2-2
v_gene: TRBV28
abundance: once
d_gene: NA

CDR3aa: CASSTRGGYTF
CDR3nt: TGTGCCAGTAGTACCCGGGGAGGCTACACCTTC
j_gene: TRBJ1-2
v_gene: TRBV19
abundance: many
d_gene: NA

CDR3aa: CASSYFGLAAGELFF
CDR3nt: TGTGCCAGCAGTTACTTTGGGCTAGCAGCCGGGGAGCTGTTTTTT
j_gene: TRBJ2-2
v_gene: TRBV6-5
abundance: NA
d_gene: NA

CDR3aa: CASSQYGGGGSEQYF
CDR3nt: TGTGCCAGCAGCCAATATGGAGGGGGAGGTTCCGAGCAGTACTTC
j_gene: TRBJ2-7
v_gene: TRBV16
abundance: NA
d_gene: NA

CDR3aa: CASSLILAGPTNTDTQYF
CDR3nt: TGTGCCAGCAGCTTAATACTAGCGGGCCCCACCAACACAGATACGCAGTATTTT
j_gene: TRBJ2-3
v_gene: TRBV7-9
abundance: NA
d_gene: TRBD2

CDR3aa: CASSAAQGRGGEKLFF
CDR3nt: TGTGCCAGCAGTGCCGCCCAAGGACGAGGAGGTGAAAAACTGTTTTTT
j_gene: TRBJ1-4
v_gene: TRBV28
abundance: NA
d_gene: NA

CDR3aa: CASSAGQGPREQYF
CDR3nt: TGTGCCAGCAGTGCAGGACAGGGACCTCGCGAGCAGTACTTC
j_gene: TRBJ2-7
v_gene: TRBV6-1
abundance: NA
d_gene: TRBD1

CDR3aa: CASSVRGDQETQYF
CDR3nt: TGTGCCAGCAGCGTACGGGGAGACCAAGAGACCCAGTACTTC
j_gene: TRBJ2-5
v_gene: TRBV9
abundance: NA
d_gene: NA

CDR3aa: CASSSGRYYGYTF
CDR3nt: TGTGCCAGCAGCTCCGGGAGGTACTATGGCTACACCTTC
j_gene: TRBJ1-2
v_gene: TRBV7-2
abundance: once
d_gene: NA

CDR3aa: CARSSDRDKDTEAFF
CDR3nt: TGTGCCAGAAGTTCGGACAGGGATAAGGACACTGAAGCTTTCTTT
j_gene: TRBJ1-1
v_gene: TRBV5-3
abundance: NA
d_gene: TRBD1

CDR3aa: CASNNRAREKLFF
CDR3nt: TGTGCCAGCAATAACAGGGCTAGAGAAAAACTGTTTTTT
j_gene: TRBJ1-4
v_gene: TRBV2
abundance: NA
d_gene: NA

CDR3aa: CAISESSGSPYEQYF
CDR3nt: TGTGCCATCAGTGAGTCTAGCGGGAGTCCCTACGAGCAGTACTTC
j_gene: TRBJ2-7
v_gene: TRBV10-3
abundance: NA
d_gene: TRBD2

CDR3aa: CASSRGGGDYNSPLHF
CDR3nt: TGTGCCAGCAGCCGAGGGGGAGGCGACTATAATTCACCCCTCCACTTT
j_gene: TRBJ1-6
v_gene: TRBV11-1
abundance: NA
d_gene: NA

CDR3aa: CASKPDGGGYEQYF
CDR3nt: TGTGCCAGCAAACCAGACGGCGGTGGGTACGAGCAGTACTTC
j_gene: TRBJ2-7
v_gene: TRBV6-6
abundance: NA
d_gene: NA

CDR3aa: CASSPFPFNEQFF
CDR3nt: TGTGCCAGTAGTCCCTTTCCGTTCAATGAGCAGTTCTTC
j_gene: TRBJ2-1
v_gene: TRBV19
abundance: NA
d_gene: NA

CDR3aa: CASSRSGRVTDTQYF
CDR3nt: TGTGCCAGCAGTCGTAGCGGGAGGGTCACAGATACGCAGTATTTT
j_gene: TRBJ2-3
v_gene: TRBV2
abundance: once
d_gene: TRBD2

CDR3aa: CASSPSNDYLEQFF
CDR3nt: TGTGCCAGCTCACCATCAAACGACTACCTTGAGCAGTTCTTC
j_gene: TRBJ2-1
v_gene: TRBV18
abundance: NA
d_gene: NA

CDR3aa: CASSEGAGTSGNEQFF
CDR3nt: TGTGCCAGCAGTGAAGGAGCCGGGACTAGCGGGAATGAGCAGTTCTTC
j_gene: TRBJ2-1
v_gene: TRBV6-1
abundance: NA
d_gene: TRBD2

CDR3aa: CASFMDRGELFF
CDR3nt: TGCGCCAGCTTTATGGACAGGGGGGAGCTGTTTTTT
j_gene: TRBJ2-2
v_gene: TRBV5-1
abundance: NA
d_gene: TRBD1

CDR3aa: CASSFRGYEQYF
CDR3nt: TGTGCCAGCAGTTTCCGAGGATACGAGCAGTACTTC
j_gene: TRBJ2-7
v_gene: TRBV28
abundance: NA
d_gene: NA

CDR3aa: CASSTSGQNTEAFF
CDR3nt: TGCGCCAGCAGCACATCGGGACAAAACACTGAAGCTTTCTTT
j_gene: TRBJ1-1
v_gene: TRBV5-1
abundance: few
d_gene: NA

CDR3aa: CASSGQDSGANVLTF
CDR3nt: TGTGCCAGCAGTGGGCAAGACTCTGGGGCCAACGTCCTGACTTTC
j_gene: TRBJ2-6
v_gene: TRBV6-1
abundance: few
d_gene: NA

CDR3aa: CASSSGTEDEQYF
CDR3nt: TGTGCCAGCAGTTCCGGGACAGAGGACGAGCAGTACTTC
j_gene: TRBJ2-7
v_gene: TRBV28
abundance: NA
d_gene: TRBD1

CDR3aa: CASSPYGGLAGAREQYF
CDR3nt: TGTGCCAGCAGCCCGTATGGAGGCCTAGCGGGAGCCCGGGAGCAGTACTTC
j_gene: TRBJ2-7
v_gene: TRBV5-5
abundance: many
d_gene: TRBD2

CDR3aa: CASSQETGGWDEQFF
CDR3nt: TGTGCCAGCAGCCAAGAGACGGGGGGGTGGGACGAGCAGTTCTTC
j_gene: TRBJ2-1
v_gene: TRBV4-2
abundance: NA
d_gene: TRBD2

CDR3aa: CASRDTWSTEAFF
CDR3nt: TGTGCCAGCAGGGACACCTGGAGCACTGAAGCTTTCTTT
j_gene: TRBJ1-1
v_gene: TRBV2
abundance: NA
d_gene: NA

CDR3aa: CAISESSTLLRNYGYTF
CDR3nt: TGTGCCATCAGTGAGTCAAGCACTCTCCTCCGGAACTATGGCTACACCTTC
j_gene: TRBJ1-2
v_gene: TRBV10-3
abundance: many
d_gene: NA

CDR3aa: CASSEFVLAGGGSREQYF
CDR3nt: TGTGCCAGCAGTGAGTTCGTACTAGCGGGAGGGGGGTCGCGGGAGCAGTACTTC
j_gene: TRBJ2-7
v_gene: TRBV6-1
abundance: few
d_gene: TRBD2

CDR3aa: CASTAAGRETQYF
CDR3nt: TGTGCCAGTACAGCCGCCGGGAGAGAGACCCAGTACTTC
j_gene: TRBJ2-5
v_gene: TRBV7-9
abundance: few
d_gene: NA

CDR3aa: CASSLTSGGYNEQFF
CDR3nt: TGTGCCAGCAGTTTGACTAGCGGAGGCTACAATGAGCAGTTCTTC
j_gene: TRBJ2-1
v_gene: TRBV27
abundance: once
d_gene: TRBD2

CDR3aa: CASSLTSGNVGTQYF
CDR3nt: TGTGCCAGCAGCTTGACTAGCGGGAACGTGGGTACGCAGTATTTT
j_gene: TRBJ2-3
v_gene: TRBV7-2
abundance: NA
d_gene: TRBD2

CDR3aa: CASSSVILAGVDNEQFF
CDR3nt: TGTGCCAGCAGTTCCGTTATACTAGCGGGAGTTGATAATGAGCAGTTCTTC
j_gene: TRBJ2-1
v_gene: TRBV28
abundance: NA
d_gene: TRBD2

CDR3aa: CASSLGPPRGIGTEAFF
CDR3nt: TGTGCCAGCAGCTTAGGACCCCCGAGGGGGATCGGCACTGAAGCTTTCTTT
j_gene: TRBJ1-1
v_gene: TRBV7-8
abundance: NA
d_gene: NA

CDR3aa: CASAPGSGLGNTIYF
CDR3nt: TGTGCCAGCGCCCCCGGGTCCGGGTTAGGAAACACCATATATTTT
j_gene: TRBJ1-3
v_gene: TRBV7-2
abundance: many
d_gene: NA

CDR3aa: CAISESGGGQPQHF
CDR3nt: TGTGCCATCAGTGAGTCGGGGGGAGGTCAGCCCCAGCATTTT
j_gene: TRBJ1-5
v_gene: TRBV10-3
abundance: NA
d_gene: NA

CDR3aa: CASSLDGGARHNEQFF
CDR3nt: TGTGCCAGCAGCTTAGACGGAGGGGCAAGACACAATGAGCAGTTCTTC
j_gene: TRBJ2-1
v_gene: TRBV11-3
abundance: NA
d_gene: NA

CDR3aa: CSARLNEKLFF
CDR3nt: TGCAGCGCGAGACTTAATGAAAAACTGTTTTTT
j_gene: TRBJ1-4
v_gene: TRBV29-1
abundance: NA
d_gene: NA